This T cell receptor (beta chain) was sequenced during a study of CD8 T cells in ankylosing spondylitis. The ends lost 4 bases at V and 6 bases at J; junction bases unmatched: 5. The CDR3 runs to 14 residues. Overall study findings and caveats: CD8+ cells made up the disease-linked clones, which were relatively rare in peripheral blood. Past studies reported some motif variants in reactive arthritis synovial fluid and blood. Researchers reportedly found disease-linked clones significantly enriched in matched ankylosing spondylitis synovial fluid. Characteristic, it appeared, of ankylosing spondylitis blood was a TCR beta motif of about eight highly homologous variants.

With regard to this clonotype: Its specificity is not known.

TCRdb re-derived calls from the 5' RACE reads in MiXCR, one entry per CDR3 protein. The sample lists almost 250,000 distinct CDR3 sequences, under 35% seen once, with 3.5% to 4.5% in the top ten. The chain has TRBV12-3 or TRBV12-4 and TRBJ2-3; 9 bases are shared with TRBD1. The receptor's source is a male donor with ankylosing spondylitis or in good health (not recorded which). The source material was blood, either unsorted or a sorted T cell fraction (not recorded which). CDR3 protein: CASSSTGGWDTQYF. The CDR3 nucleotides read TGTGCCAGCAGTTCCACAGGGGGCTGGGATACGCAGTATTTT.